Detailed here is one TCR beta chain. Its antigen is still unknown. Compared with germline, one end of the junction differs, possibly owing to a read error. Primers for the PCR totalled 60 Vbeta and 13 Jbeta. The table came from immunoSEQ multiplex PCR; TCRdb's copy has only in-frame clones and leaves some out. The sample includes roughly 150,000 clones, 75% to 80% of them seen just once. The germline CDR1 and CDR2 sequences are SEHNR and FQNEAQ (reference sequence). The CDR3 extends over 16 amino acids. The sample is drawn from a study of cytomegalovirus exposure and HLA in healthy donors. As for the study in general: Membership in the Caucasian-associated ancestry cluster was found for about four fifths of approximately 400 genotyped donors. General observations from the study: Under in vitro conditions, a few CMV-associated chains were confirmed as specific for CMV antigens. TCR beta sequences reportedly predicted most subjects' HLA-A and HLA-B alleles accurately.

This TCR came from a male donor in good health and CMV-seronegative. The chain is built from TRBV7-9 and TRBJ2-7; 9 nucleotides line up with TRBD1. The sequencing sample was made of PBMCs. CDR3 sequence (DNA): TGTTCCAGCAGCTTCGCCGGACAGGGGCCTCCCTACGAGCAGTACTTC. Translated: CSSSFAGQGPPYEQYF.